One and the same sample provided the 20 T cell receptor beta chains below, sequenced in a study of cytomegalovirus exposure and HLA in healthy donors (dated by TCRdb to about 2017). Library generation was performed with the immunoSEQ multiplex PCR assay. Not all clones reach the TCRdb copy of this immuneACCESS table, which keeps in-frame sequences only. Checked studies attribute under half of the gap to unresolved V genes and leave the rest unexplained. The sample includes 150,000 to 200,000 clones, with 84% observed a single time. Approximately 7% of the sample belongs to the ten largest clones. Source material: PBMCs. These receptors originate from a young man in good health and CMV-seropositive.

The rearrangement links TRBV6-1 to TRBJ1-2; TRBD1 might be the D (6 bases). Germline assignment: CDR1 MNHNS and CDR2 SASEGT. V lost 6 bases and J lost 5, with 13 bases in between. The CDR3 has 13 residues. CDR3 sequence reads: CASSLRQDYGYTF. The DNA for the CDR3 is TGTGCCAGCAGCCTAAGACAGGATTATGGCTACACCTTC.

As DNA, the CDR3 is TGTGCCAGCAGTTTCCAGGGGGATCCACGCACAGATACGCAGTATTTT. Amino acid sequence: CASSFQGDPRTDTQYF. V usage is TRBV27 and J usage is TRBJ2-3; TRBD1 matches at 7 bases. V was pared by 3 bases and J by 1 base, with 7 bases of the junction left unmatched. The CDR3 is made up of 16 amino acids. Germline V gene lookup returns CDR1 MNHEY and CDR2 SMNVEV (reference sequence).

The gene calls are TRBV7-9 and TRBJ1-1, with D tentatively TRBD1 (5 bases). In germline, CDR1 is SEHNR, CDR2 FQNEAQ (reference sequence). V dropped 8 bases and J dropped 0 bases, with 13 bases sitting between them. The CDR3 has 14 amino acids. Written as DNA, the CDR3 is TGTGCCAGCGGGCGGGGAGGGGTGAACACTGAAGCTTTCTTT. As protein: CASGRGGVNTEAFF. Together with reference TRBV7-9 and TRBJ1-1, the CDR3 gives the full variable domain: DTGVSQNPRHKITKRGQNVTFRCDPISEHNRLYWYRQTLGQGPEFLTYFQNEAQLEKSRLLSDRFSAERPKGSFSTLEIQRTEQGDSAMYLCASGRGGVNTEAFFGQGTRLTVV.

The rearrangement links TRBV27 to TRBJ2-1, with D possibly being TRBD1 (5 bases). The CDR3 spans 16 residues. V lost 0 bases and J lost 0, with 9 bases in between. Per the germline V gene, CDR1 is MNHEY and CDR2 is SMNVEV (reference sequence). The CDR3 nucleotides are TGTGCCAGCAGTTTATCGCAGGGAAGCTCCTACAATGAGCAGTTCTTC. Amino acid sequence: CASSLSQGSSYNEQFF.

This clone has a handful of counts. The chain couples TRBV18 to TRBJ2-7; 10 bases line up with TRBD1. The CDR3 loop spans 14 amino acids. Germline CDR1 is KGHSH and CDR2 is LQKENI. The trim removed 3 bases at V and 5 bases at J, leaving 4 bases unmatched. CDR3 protein: CASSPGQGTNEQYF. The CDR3 coding sequence is TGTGCCAGCTCACCGGGACAGGGGACCAACGAGCAGTACTTC.

The chain is built from TRBV5-1 and TRBJ2-7, with TRBD2 identical over 14 bases. The germline gives CDR1 SGHRS, CDR2 YFSETQ. This CDR3 contains 16 residues. Germline trimming cut 3 bases from V and 7 bases from J; bases unmatched to any gene: 9. The CDR3 DNA reads as TGCGCCAGCAGCTGGGGGACTAGCGGGAGATCGTCAGAGCAGTACTTC. This translates into CASSWGTSGRSSEQYF.

The V call is TRBV6-6, the J call TRBJ2-1; possibly TRBD2 for D (5 bases). The V gene lost 4 bases and the J gene lost 5 bases, with 15 bases spanning the gap. Per germline, CDR1 MNHNY and CDR2 SVGAGI (reference sequence). The CDR3 totals 15 residues. DNA for the CDR3: TGTGCCAGCAGTTCCACTAGAACCCTGGACAATGAGCAGTTCTTC. Protein sequence: CASSSTRTLDNEQFF.

In DNA form, the CDR3 reads TGTGCCATCACCCCCGGGGGCGGGAGCCCTCCGGGTGAGCAGTTCTTC. Protein product: CAITPGGGSPPGEQFF. The chain has TRBV10-3 and TRBJ2-1; maybe TRBD2 (7 bases). The germline V gene has CDR1 ENHRY and CDR2 SYGVKD. This CDR3 is built from 16 residues. Trimming pared 7 bases from V and 9 bases from J, leaving 25 bases between.

CDR3 protein: CASSSYVGEGGYGYTF. As DNA, the CDR3 is TGTGCCAGCAGTTCTTACGTCGGGGAGGGGGGTTATGGCTACACCTTC. V is TRBV6-6 and J is TRBJ1-2, with D possibly being TRBD1 (6 bases). Germline CDR1 MNHNY, CDR2 SVGAGI (reference sequence). Trimming cost V 4 bases and J 5 bases, with 20 bases left between them. The CDR3 length is 16 residues.

The chain employs TRBV5-6 and TRBJ2-7, with 8 bases that match TRBD2. The CDR3 extends over 17 amino acids. Germline V CDR1 and CDR2: SGHDT, YYEEEE. Trimming at V came to 3 bases and at J to 5 bases, leaving 16 bases not matched to a gene. Here the CDR3 DNA reads TGTGCCAGCAGCTGGGGAGGGGTATCCAGCGGGAGCGACGAGCAGTACTTC. It codes for CASSWGGVSSGSDEQYF.

V and J are TRBV11-2 and TRBJ2-7; 9 bases match TRBD2. Germline trimming cut 5 bases from V and 5 bases from J; bases unmatched to any gene: 7. The CDR3 is 14 residues long. Germline-derived CDR1 and CDR2 are SGHAT and FQNNGV. CDR3 bases: TGTGCCAGCAGCATTAGCGGGAGTAACAACGAGCAGTACTTC. Translating it yields CASSISGSNNEQYF.

The chain recombines TRBV5-4 with TRBJ2-7, with 10 bases matching TRBD2. The V segment lost 4 bases and the J segment 2 bases; nucleotides outside the gene matches: 6. Per germline, CDR1 SGHNT and CDR2 YYREEE (reference sequence). This CDR3 is 15 amino acids long. Here the CDR3 reads CASSPRTSGAYEQYF. As DNA, the CDR3 is TGTGCCAGCAGCCCTAGGACTAGCGGAGCCTACGAGCAGTACTTC.

The chain has TRBV27 and TRBJ2-1, with 7 bases matching TRBD1. V trimming: 2 bases; J trimming: 11 bases; junction bases outside the gene matches: 9. This CDR3 spans 14 amino acids. The germline V gene encodes CDR1 MNHEY and CDR2 SMNVEV (reference sequence). CDR3 sequence reads: CASSLATGAFQQFF. CDR3 DNA sequence: TGTGCCAGCAGTTTAGCAACAGGGGCCTTTCAGCAGTTCTTC.

The chain joins TRBV2 to TRBJ2-5; 7 bases match TRBD2. CDR1 and CDR2 from the germline V gene are SNHLY and FYNNEI. CDR3 length: 14 amino acids. Unmatched junction bases numbered 8, after V lost 5 bases and J lost 5 bases. CDR3 in DNA: TGTGCCAGCAGTTTCGGACTAGGAGGGGAGACCCAGTACTTC. Translation: CASSFGLGGETQYF.

Only one count was recorded for this clone. V is TRBV6-1 and J is TRBJ1-2; 9 positions match TRBD1. With V trimmed by 6 bases and J by 5 bases, 10 bases remained unmatched. The CDR3 spans 15 residues. In germline, CDR1 is MNHNS, CDR2 SASEGT. CDR3 residues: CASSLRGQGIYGYTF. CDR3 in DNA: TGTGCCAGCAGCCTCAGGGGACAGGGTATTTATGGCTACACCTTC.

The chain combines TRBV4-3 with TRBJ1-2, with D tentatively TRBD1 (5 bases). Germline values: CDR1 LGHNA, CDR2 YSLEER. The CDR3 has 15 amino acids. V lost 1 base, J lost 8 bases, and 17 bases lay in between. CDR3 protein: CASSQVGALSGGYTF. DNA for the CDR3: TGCGCCAGCAGCCAAGTTGGGGCTTTATCGGGCGGCTACACCTTC.

In its sample, this clone was seen a few times. The gene calls are TRBV2 and TRBJ2-1; maybe TRBD1 (6 bases). The germline V gene encodes CDR1 SNHLY and CDR2 FYNNEI. Trimming removed 8 bases at V and 10 bases at J, with 21 bases between. The CDR3 loop spans 14 amino acids. CDR3 sequence (DNA): TGTGCCAGCGTGGGGTGGGGGACACACGCAGAGCAGTTCTTC. As protein: CASVGWGTHAEQFF.

The genes are TRBV28 and TRBJ1-5; 7 bases are a match to TRBD1. The CDR3 is made up of 16 amino acids. The trim removed 7 bases at V and 6 bases at J, leaving 15 bases unmatched. The germline gives CDR1 MDHEN, CDR2 SYDVKM. The CDR3 sequence is CASKIPGTAQGQPQHF. The DNA of the CDR3 is TGTGCCAGCAAAATCCCAGGGACAGCCCAGGGTCAGCCCCAGCATTTT.

V and J are TRBV7-9 and TRBJ2-3, with 9 positions matching TRBD2. CDR1 SEHNR and CDR2 FQNEAQ come from the germline V gene (reference sequence). This CDR3 is 16 amino acids long. Germline trimming cut 5 bases from V and 5 bases from J; bases unmatched to any gene: 11. The CDR3 coding sequence is TGTGCCAGCAGCCCGCTGCTAGCGGGGAAGGGAGATACGCAGTATTTT. Its protein is CASSPLLAGKGDTQYF.

V gene TRBV7-2 combines with J gene TRBJ2-1, with TRBD2 matching over 8 bases. The germline V gene has CDR1 SGHTA and CDR2 FQGNSA. The CDR3 covers 15 residues. V shed 0 bases, J shed 9 bases, and the junction held 7 bases outside the gene matches. This CDR3 is CASSLASGIDTEQFF. The CDR3 region has the DNA TGTGCCAGCAGCTTAGCTAGCGGGATTGACACTGAGCAGTTCTTC.